This T cell receptor (beta chain) derives from a study of technical replicates of blood from four donors. The protocol was immunoSEQ multiplex PCR, while the TCRdb copy is restricted to in-frame clones and leaves out a portion. The table lists roughly 82,000 clones, 90% to 95% of them singletons. Sequenced input: T cells isolated from PBMCs. The sequence came from a human donor in good health.

The CDR3 DNA reads as TGTGCCAGCAGCCCGTCGGGAGCGGGGCCCTCCTACAATGAGCAGTTCTTC. This encodes CASSPSGAGPSYNEQFF. The rearrangement uses TRBV13 and TRBJ2-1; 7 nucleotides line up with TRBD2. J was trimmed by 0 bases and V by 5 bases; bases with no gene match: 10. Germline lookup yields CDR1 PRHDT and CDR2 FYEKMQ (reference sequence). The CDR3 spans 17 residues.